A single sample gave rise to the 31 T cell receptor beta chains below, sequenced in a study of response to subunit inactivated influenza vaccine. In TCRdb, the RT-PCR reads were re-called with MiXCR into one record per CDR3 protein. The table lists roughly 670,000 distinct CDR3 sequences, 13% to 15% of them singletons. Here the sequenced sample was PBMCs from blood, taken 14 to 15 days before vaccination. The receptors shown here come from a man aged 50-59 years who received an inactivated influenza vaccine.

V is TRBV4-2 and J is TRBJ2-5, with D perhaps being TRBD1 or TRBD2 (5 bases each). CDR1 LGHNA and CDR2 YNFKEQ come from the germline V gene. CDR3 length equals 15 residues. The ends were cut back, 4 bases at V and 2 bases at J, with 14 bases in the middle. CDR3 sequence: CASSRTGTSQETQYF. CDR3 coding DNA: TGTGCCAGCAGCCGAACCGGGACCTCTCAAGAGACCCAGTACTTC.

In DNA form, the CDR3 reads TGTGCCAGCAGTTTAAGGACTACAGCCGACGAGCAGTACTTC. Amino acid sequence: CASSLRTTADEQYF. This chain joins TRBV12-3 or TRBV12-4 and TRBJ2-7, with a possible D match to TRBD2 (6 bases). V lost 2 bases to trimming and J lost 5 bases, with 13 bases between them. The CDR3 is 14 residues long.

The chain carries TRBV12-3 or TRBV12-4 and TRBJ1-1; D is undetermined. The CDR3 extends over 13 amino acids. Deletions cut 6 bases from V and 5 bases from J, with 13 bases between. The CDR3 DNA sequence: TGTGCCAGCAGGGGAAATAAACAGACTGAAGCTTTCTTT. Its protein product is CASRGNKQTEAFF.

This sequence joins TRBV12-3 or TRBV12-4 and TRBJ2-2, with a tentative D call TRBD2 (6 bases). Trimming took 3 bases from V and 5 from J, leaving 13 bases between them. The CDR3 consists of 15 residues. The CDR3 DNA sequence: TGTGCCAGCAGTTTGCCGGGAGCAAGGACCGGGGAGCTGTTTTTT. Amino acid sequence: CASSLPGARTGELFF.

Of note for this clonotype: A read error may account for a junction end that differs from germline. The CDR3 region is CASSPGAGSWHF. CDR3 DNA: TGTGCCAGCAGTCCTGGGGCCGGGTCCTGGCATTTT. The chain joins TRBV12-3 or TRBV12-4 to TRBJ1-3; D possibly corresponds to TRBD1 (5 bases). The CDR3 totals 12 residues.

This clonotype was seen many times. Here the CDR3 reads CASSFSIHRGDYEQYF. CDR3 coding DNA: TGCGCCAGCAGCTTTTCAATTCACAGGGGAGACTACGAGCAGTACTTC. The chain joins TRBV5-1 to TRBJ2-7, with TRBD1 matching over 7 bases. CDR1 and CDR2 (germline): SGHRS, YFSETQ. CDR3 length: 16 residues. V gave up 2 bases and J gave up 3 bases; unmatched junction bases: 11.

The gene calls are TRBV5-1 and TRBJ1-1; D not resolved. V was pared by 1 base and J by 2 bases, with 9 bases between. The length of the CDR3 is 14 residues. CDR1 and CDR2 (germline): SGHRS, YFSETQ. CDR3 amino acids: CASSLIARNTEAFF. The CDR3 region has the DNA TGCGCCAGCAGCTTGATTGCCCGAAACACTGAAGCTTTCTTT.

This clonotype was picked up many times. The chain links TRBV5-1 to TRBJ1-5, with TRBD1 as a possible D gene (5 bases). Germline CDR1 reads SGHRS; CDR2 reads YFSETQ. There are 13 residues in the CDR3. The V end was cut by 3 bases, the J end by 3 bases, with 7 bases between. The CDR3 nucleotides are TGCGCCAGCAGCTCGGACATCAATCAGCCCCAGCATTTT. Translated: CASSSDINQPQHF.

This clonotype was detected only a few times. The V gene is TRBV6-5, the J gene TRBJ2-7; 15 bases fit TRBD2. The CDR3 loop spans 17 amino acids. CDR1 and CDR2 (germline): MNHEY, SVGAGI. The trim removed 4 bases at V and 4 bases at J, leaving 8 bases unmatched. DNA of the CDR3: TGTGCCAGCAGTTCAGGACTAGCGGGAGGGGAGGGGTACGAGCAGTACTTC. Protein sequence: CASSSGLAGGEGYEQYF.

This clonotype was detected a few times. The J gene is TRBJ1-6, the V gene TRBV30; D gene ambiguous. The ends were cut back, 2 bases at V and 5 bases at J, with 7 bases in the middle. The germline V gene encodes CDR1 GTSNPN and CDR2 SVGIG (reference sequence). The CDR3 loop spans 13 amino acids. CDR3 bases: TGTGCCTGGAGTCTAAAGGATAATTCACCCCTCCACTTT. Residues: CAWSLKDNSPLHF.

V gene TRBV29-1 combines with J gene TRBJ2-3, with 7 bases aligning to TRBD2. The CDR3 has 15 residues. Germline lookup yields CDR1 SQVTM and CDR2 ANQGSEA. V was clipped by 6 bases and J by 0 bases; unmatched bases: 9. Here the CDR3 reads CSVCLAGRSTDTQYF. In nucleotides, the CDR3 is TGCAGCGTCTGTCTAGCCGGGAGGAGCACAGATACGCAGTATTTT.

The chain links TRBV20-1 to TRBJ2-3; 10 nucleotides line up with TRBD1. Trimming took 6 bases from V and 4 from J; bases not matched to a gene: 7. The CDR3 spans 14 residues. Looked up from germline, CDR1 is DFQATT and CDR2 is SNEGSKA (reference sequence). The CDR3 spells CSAPGQGSSDTQYF. The CDR3 DNA follows: TGCAGTGCCCCGGGACAGGGGTCTTCAGATACGCAGTATTTT.

This clonotype was picked up a small number of times. The rearrangement links TRBV28 to TRBJ2-1, with 8 nucleotides matching TRBD1. V lost 9 bases to trimming and J lost 2 bases; unmatched junction nucleotides: 9. Germline CDR1 is MDHEN and CDR2 is SYDVKM. The CDR3 runs 15 residues. The CDR3 DNA follows: TGTGCCAGTTGGACAGGGACGACAACCTACAATGAGCAGTTCTTC. This sequence encodes CASWTGTTTYNEQFF.

This clonotype was seen a few times. The V and J genes are TRBV6-5 and TRBJ2-2; D is unresolved. There are 14 residues in the CDR3. The germline gives CDR1 MNHEY, CDR2 SVGAGI. The ends were cut back, 7 bases at V and 2 bases at J, with 11 bases in the middle. In DNA, the CDR3 is TGTGCCAGCACCTTACTCGGAAACACCGGGGAGCTGTTTTTT. Protein sequence: CASTLLGNTGELFF.

The chain recombines TRBV20-1 with TRBJ2-2, with D possibly matching TRBD2 (6 bases). Germline lookup yields CDR1 DFQATT and CDR2 SNEGSKA (reference sequence). The CDR3 is 14 amino acids. V was trimmed by 0 bases and J by 3 bases, leaving 8 bases between them. CDR3 loop: CSAREGGDTGELFF. CDR3 in DNA: TGCAGTGCTAGAGAGGGAGGCGACACCGGGGAGCTGTTTTTT.

In its sample, this clonotype was seen a few times. The chain employs TRBV19 and TRBJ1-1; D is possibly TRBD1 (5 bases). This CDR3 comprises 13 residues. V shed 5 bases and J shed 4 bases, with 11 bases lying between them. Germline V gene lookup returns CDR1 LNHDA and CDR2 SQIVND (reference sequence). The CDR3 DNA reads as TGTGCCAGTAGTCCAGGGAGGACCACTGAAGCTTTCTTT. Translating it yields CASSPGRTTEAFF.

A few counts support this clonotype. The gene calls are TRBV7-6 and TRBJ2-1; 11 nucleotides line up with TRBD2. The ends lost 1 base at V and 6 bases at J; junction bases unmatched: 8. The CDR3 spans 17 residues. Germline V gene data show CDR1 as SGHVS and CDR2 as FNYEAQ. Written as DNA, the CDR3 is TGTGCCAGCAGCTTAGGGTTAGCGGGGGGGTGGGTCAATGAGCAGTTCTTC. Its protein product is CASSLGLAGGWVNEQFF.

This clonotype appeared a single time. The chain is built from TRBV18 and TRBJ2-2; D is uncertain. CDR3 length equals 16 residues. Trimming removed 1 base from V and 5 bases from J, with 14 bases in between. The germline CDR1 and CDR2 sequences are KGHSH and LQKENI. CDR3 DNA sequence: TGTGCCAGCTCACCACGATTCAGCTTGGATACCGGGGAGCTGTTTTTT. Translating it yields CASSPRFSLDTGELFF.

This sequence joins TRBV5-5 and TRBJ2-2; 13 bases agree with TRBD2. This CDR3 has 15 residues. The germline CDR1 and CDR2 sequences are SGHKS and YYEKEE (reference sequence). Trimming took 3 bases from V and 7 from J; bases not matched to a gene: 3. CDR3 residues: CASSWTSGRFGELFF. In DNA form, the CDR3 reads TGTGCCAGCAGCTGGACTAGCGGGAGATTCGGGGAGCTGTTTTTT. Combining the CDR3 with reference TRBV5-5 and TRBJ2-2 gives the whole variable domain DAGVTQSPTHLIKTRGQQVTLRCSPISGHKSVSWYQQVLGQGPQFIFQYYEKEERGRGNFPDRFSARQFPNYSSELNVNALLLGDSALYLCASSWTSGRFGELFFGEGSRLTVL.

This clonotype was seen only a few times. V is TRBV20-1 and J is TRBJ2-1; D may be TRBD1 or TRBD2 (5 bases each). The CDR3 consists of 14 residues. CDR1 DFQATT and CDR2 SNEGSKA come from the germline V gene (reference sequence). Trimming shortened V by 1 base and J by 8 bases, and 15 bases separated the two germline ends. The CDR3, as DNA: TGCAGTGCTAGAGTTATAAATGGGGGTGATGAGCAGTTCTTC. It is translated as CSARVINGGDEQFF.

The chain joins TRBV5-1 to TRBJ2-7; D gene uncertain. The CDR3 runs to 14 residues. Per germline, CDR1 SGHRS and CDR2 YFSETQ. The V end lost 4 bases, the J end lost 0 bases, and 11 bases lay between the germline ends. CDR3 bases: TGCGCCAGCAGCCCAGCTCCCAGCTCCTACGAGCAGTACTTC. It specifies CASSPAPSSYEQYF.

There are a few counts of this clonotype. V is TRBV27 and J is TRBJ2-1; 8 bases line up with TRBD2. Germline CDR1 reads MNHEY; CDR2 reads SMNVEV (reference sequence). The CDR3 spans 16 residues. The V gene end was trimmed by 1 base and the J gene end by 6 bases; junction bases not matched to a gene: 8. CDR3 region: CASSLLDGGALNEQFF. In DNA, the CDR3 is TGTGCCAGCAGTTTATTGGACGGGGGGGCCCTCAATGAGCAGTTCTTC.

This chain connects TRBV20-1 to TRBJ2-7; D is perhaps TRBD2 (6 bases). The CDR3 length is 13 residues. Deletions cut 6 bases from V and 1 base from J, with 13 bases between. The germline V gene encodes CDR1 DFQATT and CDR2 SNEGSKA (reference sequence). The CDR3 region has the DNA TGCAGTGCCAGGACTATAGGTTCCTACGAGCAGTACTTC. This codes for CSARTIGSYEQYF.

This clonotype turned up a few times. CDR3 residues: CASSQATGNSNQPQHF. The CDR3 DNA is TGTGCCAGCAGCCAAGCGACAGGGAATAGCAATCAGCCCCAGCATTTT. The chain has TRBV3-1 and TRBJ1-5, with 7 bases identical to TRBD1. The CDR3 spans 16 residues. The germline CDR1 and CDR2 sequences are LGHDT and YNNKEL (reference sequence). After removal of 1 base from V and 0 bases from J, the junction contained 3 bases not matched to a gene.

This clonotype was found a few times. The rearrangement links TRBV21-1 to TRBJ2-7; the table's D call, TRBD1, has no DNA check behind it. TRBV21-1 is a known pseudogene. The CDR3 sequence is 16 residues long. The CDR3 nucleotides are TGTGCCAGCAGCAAAGCCCTAGGGGACATGAACAATGTGCAGTACTTC. This sequence encodes CASSKALGDMNNVQYF.

This sequence joins TRBV7-8 and TRBJ2-3, with 7 bases that match TRBD2. J lost 0 bases, V lost 1 base, and 4 bases had no gene match. Germline V gene lookup returns CDR1 SGHVS and CDR2 FQNEAQ. The CDR3 extends over 16 amino acids. CDR3 sequence (DNA): TGTGCCAGCAGCTTAGTCGGAGCGGGGAGCACAGATACGCAGTATTTT. It codes for CASSLVGAGSTDTQYF. The variable domain in full, completed from reference TRBV7-8 and TRBJ2-3, reads GAGVSQSPRYKVAKRGQDVALRCDPISGHVSLFWYQQALGQGPEFLTYFQNEAQLDKSGLPSDRFFAERPEGSVSTLKIQRTQQEDSAVYLCASSLVGAGSTDTQYFGPGTRLTVL.

The chain uses TRBV12-3 or TRBV12-4 and TRBJ2-7, with D perhaps assigned TRBD1 or TRBD2 (5 bases each). The CDR3 contains 11 residues. Trimming took 5 bases from V and 10 from J, leaving 12 bases between them. The CDR3 DNA reads as TGTGCCAGCAGTCCAGGGACGAGACAGTACTTC. Translating it yields CASSPGTRQYF.

There are a few counts of this clonotype. The chain recombines TRBV6-5 with TRBJ2-7; the match to TRBD2 covers 13 bases. Per the germline V gene, CDR1 is MNHEY and CDR2 is SVGAGI. This CDR3 is built from 16 residues. The V and J ends lost 4 bases and 3 bases, in that order; junction bases with no gene match: 6. CDR3 in amino acids: CASSFSLAGGFYEQYF. CDR3 nucleotide sequence: TGTGCCAGCAGTTTCTCACTAGCGGGAGGGTTCTACGAGCAGTACTTC.

This clonotype was picked up many times. This chain joins TRBV29-1 and TRBJ2-1; D possibly corresponds to TRBD1 (6 bases). This CDR3 is built from 13 residues. V was clipped by 4 bases and J by 7 bases, with 14 bases between them. Germline CDR1 reads SQVTM; CDR2 reads ANQGSEA. The DNA of the CDR3 is TGCAGCGTTGGGACAGTCCTTACAAATGAGCAGTTCTTC. As protein: CSVGTVLTNEQFF.

This clonotype was seen more than once but under ten times. V gene TRBV15 combines with J gene TRBJ2-3, with D perhaps being TRBD1 or TRBD2 (5 bases each). From germline, CDR1 is LNHNV and CDR2 YYDKDF (reference sequence). The CDR3 is 16 amino acids. V lost 9 bases, J lost 4 bases, and 23 bases lay in between. CDR3: CATKAGTDTRPDTQYF. CDR3 coding DNA: TGTGCCACAAAGGCCGGGACCGATACGCGCCCAGATACGCAGTATTTT.

The rearrangement links TRBV29-1 to TRBJ2-7, with D uncertain. The CDR3 totals 14 residues. The V end lost 4 bases, the J end lost 4 bases, and 17 bases lay between the germline ends. From germline, CDR1 is SQVTM and CDR2 ANQGSEA. The CDR3, as DNA: TGCAGCGTTGCTAACCAAATGTTAACGTACGAGCAGTACTTC. Translating it yields CSVANQMLTYEQYF.